This TCR beta chain appears in the sequencing data of a study of Graves' ophthalmopathy and Graves' hyperthyroidism. At the level of the study: Peripheral blood was collected at initial diagnosis, before any treatment.

RNA transcripts served as template for amplifying TCR beta CDR3 sequences. Following a first-round RT-PCR that used HTBI primers, a second-round multiplex PCR was carried out. TCRdb re-called the multiplex PCR reads through MiXCR, storing one row per CDR3 protein. The profile shows around 340,000 distinct CDR3 sequences, roughly 17% of them singletons. This clonotype occurred many times. The source of this sequence is an adult man with Graves' ophthalmopathy. The sample taken for sequencing was peripheral blood.

The CDR3 here is CASTDGGSSYEQYF. In DNA form, the CDR3 reads TGTGCCAGCACTGACGGGGGGTCGTCCTACGAGCAGTACTTC. The chain recombines TRBV6-1 with TRBJ2-7, with 7 bases aligning to TRBD2. With 7 bases clipped from V and 1 base from J, the junction kept 7 bases outside the gene matches. The CDR3 runs to 14 residues. The germline V gene encodes CDR1 MNHNS and CDR2 SASEGT.